This T cell receptor beta chain was obtained from a study of CD8+ T cells in alopecia areata. Whole-study results and caveats: When scalp samples are sequenced, resident alphabeta T cells of normal skin are also captured. Higher clonality and more expanded CD8+ clones appeared in lesional than normal scalp. Shared TCR sequences were less clear between patients than in mice, possibly partly from HLA diversity.

For this clone: Its antigen is undetermined.

Using a FACSAria, the CD4+ and CD8+ T cells were sorted from the PBMCs. Extracted RNA was reverse transcribed, and the resulting cDNA served as sequencing template. The assay was immunoSEQ multiplex PCR, and TCRdb's table has in-frame clones only and misses some. The sample lists around 190,000 clones; roughly 50% were seen once. The CDR3 covers 13 residues. Between the trimmed V and J ends, which lost 3 bases and 7 bases, there was a span of 10 bases. The germline V gene encodes CDR1 LNHDA and CDR2 SQIVND (reference sequence). This receptor was taken from a human donor in good health. This chain connects TRBV19 to TRBJ2-1; D ambiguous. Material: CD8+ T cells sorted from blood. CDR3 sequence: CASSIRGFNEQFF. The CDR3 DNA reads TGTGCCAGTAGTATCCGCGGTTTTAATGAGCAGTTCTTC.